Here is one T cell receptor beta chain with its context. These data are taken from a study of graft-versus-host responses after intestinal transplantation. This table comes from immunoSEQ multiplex PCR, and its TCRdb copy is limited to in-frame clones, with some not included. Seen here are around 2,500 clones, 85% to 95% observed once, and the top ten hold about 1.5%. Specimen: PBMCs, collected less than 20 days after intestinal transplant. This receptor was identified in a human patient who received an intestinal transplant, so some T cells may come from the graft donor.

The CDR3 sequence: CASSPPGLAQETQYF. The CDR3 DNA sequence: TGTGCCAGCAGCCCCCCGGGACTAGCGCAAGAGACCCAGTACTTC. The rearrangement uses TRBV5-4 and TRBJ2-5; 10 bases fit TRBD2. This CDR3 spans 15 amino acids. The V segment lost 4 bases and the J segment 2 bases; nucleotides outside the gene matches: 5. Germline V gene lookup returns CDR1 SGHNT and CDR2 YYREEE (reference sequence).